Listed here are 25 T cell receptor beta chains from one sample, sequenced in a study of OX40 agonist ivuxolimab in advanced cancers. Profiled with immunoSEQ multiplex PCR; TCRdb holds only in-frame clones, not every one. The sample records some 41,000 clones, more than 80% being singletons. This sample comprised CD4+ or CD8+ T cells sorted from blood, obtained in a trial of the OX40 agonist ivuxolimab. The receptors stem from an adult with an advanced solid tumor such as melanoma, head and neck, liver or kidney cancer.

The chain recombines TRBV6-1 with TRBJ2-5; 11 nucleotides align to TRBD1. The J call may be mistaken, given a closer DNA end match to TRBJ2-7. CDR3 length: 15 amino acids. Germline lookup yields CDR1 MNHNS and CDR2 SASEGT. The CDR3 DNA follows: TGTGCCAGCAGTGCAGGGACAGGGGGTATCTACGAGCAGTACTTC. Translated: CASSAGTGGIYEQYF.

The chain recombines TRBV7-8 with TRBJ2-7; maybe TRBD2 (5 bases). Germline V CDR1 and CDR2: SGHVS, FQNEAQ. The V gene lost 2 bases and the J gene lost 2 bases, with 7 bases spanning the gap. The CDR3 covers 13 residues. CDR3 sequence reads: CASSLYGTYEQYF. The CDR3 bases are TGTGCCAGCAGCTTATACGGGACCTACGAGCAGTACTTC.

This chain connects TRBV4-1 to TRBJ2-1; 9 bases align to TRBD2. In germline, CDR1 is MGHRA, CDR2 YSYEKL. This CDR3 has 15 residues. With 1 base clipped from V and 6 bases from J, the junction kept 4 bases outside the gene matches. CDR3 region: CASSQAISGSNEQFF. The DNA of the CDR3 is TGCGCCAGCAGCCAAGCGATTAGCGGGAGCAATGAGCAGTTCTTC.

The chain is built from TRBV19 and TRBJ1-5, with TRBD1 matching over 7 bases. Germline V gives CDR1 LNHDA, CDR2 SQIVND (reference sequence). The V gene end was trimmed by 7 bases and the J gene end by 0 bases; junction bases not matched to a gene: 15. The CDR3 loop spans 18 amino acids. CDR3 residues: CASKGAGRPLDSNQPQHF. The DNA of the CDR3 is TGTGCCAGTAAGGGGGCAGGGCGCCCCTTAGATAGCAATCAGCCCCAGCATTTT.

This chain connects TRBV5-1 to TRBJ2-7; 8 bases are shared with TRBD2. With V trimmed by 0 bases and J by 7 bases, 9 bases remained unmatched. The CDR3 is 15 residues long. Germline loops: CDR1 SGHRS, CDR2 YFSETQ. CDR3 nucleotide sequence: TGCGCCAGCAGCTTGGTCTCCGGGAGGGCGGGAGAGCAGTACTTC. Translating it yields CASSLVSGRAGEQYF.

This chain joins TRBV6-1 and TRBJ1-1, with a tentative D call TRBD1 (6 bases). The germline V gene encodes CDR1 MNHNS and CDR2 SASEGT. The V gene lost 0 bases and the J gene lost 3 bases, with 14 bases spanning the gap. This CDR3 has 16 amino acids. The CDR3 region is CASSEAGATGYTEAFF. The CDR3 coding sequence is TGTGCCAGCAGTGAAGCGGGGGCTACAGGGTACACTGAAGCTTTCTTT.

This sequence joins TRBV9 and TRBJ2-7; D tentatively fits TRBD1 or TRBD2 (5 bases each). Germline CDR1 is SGDLS and CDR2 is YYNGEE. The ends were cut back, 3 bases at V and 6 bases at J, with 13 bases in the middle. The length of the CDR3 is 13 residues. The CDR3: CASSGPGTTEQYF. In nucleotides, the CDR3 is TGTGCCAGCAGCGGACCCGGGACGACCGAGCAGTACTTC. Drawing the rest from reference TRBV9 and TRBJ2-7, the complete variable domain is DSGVTQTPKHLITATGQRVTLRCSPRSGDLSVYWYQQSLDQGLQFLIQYYNGEERAKGNILERFSAQQFPDLHSELNLSSLELGDSALYFCASSGPGTTEQYFGPGTRLTVT.

The chain has TRBV9 and TRBJ2-7; the D call may be TRBD1 or TRBD2 (5 bases each). Trimming removed 4 bases from V and 6 bases from J, with 14 bases in between. The CDR3 consists of 13 residues. CDR1 SGDLS and CDR2 YYNGEE come from the germline V gene. The CDR3 DNA is TGTGCCAGCAGCTCCCACTCTGGGGGCGAGCAGTACTTC. It specifies CASSSHSGGEQYF. The variable domain in full, with the rest retrieved from reference TRBV9 and TRBJ2-7, is DSGVTQTPKHLITATGQRVTLRCSPRSGDLSVYWYQQSLDQGLQFLIQYYNGEERAKGNILERFSAQQFPDLHSELNLSSLELGDSALYFCASSSHSGGEQYFGPGTRLTVT.

The V and J genes are TRBV21-1 and TRBJ2-7; the table names TRBD1, a call not compared with the DNA. TRBV21-1 is a pseudogene locus. CDR3 length: 14 residues. The chain's CDR3 is CASSADRVDYEQYF. The CDR3 coding sequence is TGTGCCAGCAGCGCAGACAGGGTAGACTACGAGCAGTACTTC.

The chain has TRBV28 and TRBJ2-7; D is undetermined. This CDR3 region has 15 residues. V was cut by 5 bases and J by 3 bases, with 17 bases left in between. Germline V lookup: CDR1 MDHEN, CDR2 SYDVKM. CDR3: CASSPPRTHHYEQYF. CDR3 nucleotide sequence: TGTGCCAGCAGTCCCCCCCGAACTCACCACTACGAGCAGTACTTC.

V and J are TRBV5-1 and TRBJ2-5; tentative D call: TRBD2 (6 bases). The CDR3 loop spans 13 amino acids. Trimming removed 5 bases at V and 5 bases at J, with 13 bases between. CDR1 SGHRS and CDR2 YFSETQ come from the germline V gene. DNA for the CDR3: TGCGCCAGCAGGGAGGGCAATGGGGAGACCCAGTACTTC. It translates to CASREGNGETQYF. Based on the CDR3 plus reference TRBV5-1 and TRBJ2-5, the full variable domain is KAGVTQTPRYLIKTRGQQVTLSCSPISGHRSVSWYQQTPGQGLQFLFEYFSETQRNKGNFPGRFSGRQFSNSRSEMNVSTLELGDSALYLCASREGNGETQYFGPGTRLLVL.

This clone appeared a single time. In DNA form, the CDR3 reads TGTGCCAGCTCCGACATCGATTCACCCCTCCACTTT. It yields the protein CASSDIDSPLHF. J is TRBJ1-6 and V is TRBV28; D is unresolved. The CDR3 contains 12 residues. Trimming stripped 8 bases from V and 8 bases from J, with 10 bases between. The germline V gene has CDR1 MDHEN and CDR2 SYDVKM.

This rearrangement joins TRBV5-1 to TRBJ2-2; maybe TRBD1 (6 bases). In germline, CDR1 is SGHRS, CDR2 YFSETQ. The V end lost 1 base, the J end lost 6 bases, and 16 bases lay between the germline ends. The CDR3 has 16 residues. CDR3 loop: CASSLLGGRDPGELFF. CDR3 in DNA: TGCGCCAGCAGCTTGTTAGGGGGACGGGACCCCGGGGAGCTGTTTTTT.

The rearrangement links TRBV5-1 to TRBJ2-1, with 9 positions matching TRBD2. The J segment lost 2 bases and the V segment lost 0 bases, leaving 0 bases of the junction unmatched. This CDR3 spans 15 amino acids. Germline-derived CDR1 and CDR2 are SGHRS and YFSETQ. The CDR3, as DNA: TGCGCCAGCAGCTTGGCTAGCGGGACCTACAATGAGCAGTTCTTC. Its translation: CASSLASGTYNEQFF.

The chain is built from TRBV28 and TRBJ2-5, with 9 bases matching TRBD2. CDR3 size: 14 residues. The germline gives CDR1 MDHEN, CDR2 SYDVKM. V gave up 5 bases and J gave up 2 bases; unmatched junction bases: 3. DNA for the CDR3: TGTGCCAGCAGTATGGCGGGAGGGCAAGAGACCCAGTACTTC. Translation: CASSMAGGQETQYF.

CDR3 bases: TGTGCCAGCAGTAGACACGGACAAAATAGCAATCAGCCCCAGCATTTT. Residues: CASSRHGQNSNQPQHF. This chain links TRBV28 with TRBJ1-5; tentatively, D is TRBD1 (5 bases). CDR3 length equals 16 residues. The ends were cut back, 5 bases at V and 0 bases at J, with 14 bases in the middle. Germline CDR1 MDHEN, CDR2 SYDVKM. The complete variable domain, with remaining parts taken from reference TRBV28 and TRBJ1-5, reads DVKVTQSSRYLVKRTGEKVFLECVQDMDHENMFWYRQDPGLGLRLIYFSYDVKMKEKGDIPEGYSVSREKKERFSLILESASTNQTSMYLCASSRHGQNSNQPQHFGDGTRLSIL.

This clone was picked up one time. The CDR3 sequence: CASSAQGPGELFF. As DNA, the CDR3 is TGTGCCAGCAGCGCCCAGGGGCCCGGGGAGCTGTTTTTT. The J gene is TRBJ2-2, the V gene TRBV9; tentatively, D is TRBD1 (6 bases). The CDR3 covers 13 residues. Deletions cut 3 bases from V and 6 bases from J, with 9 bases between. Germline values: CDR1 SGDLS, CDR2 YYNGEE.

The chain joins TRBV28 to TRBJ1-4; a possible D gene is TRBD1 (6 bases). Trimming left V 6 bases short and J 7 bases short, with 18 bases between. Germline V gene lookup returns CDR1 MDHEN and CDR2 SYDVKM. CDR3 length: 15 residues. CDR3 sequence: CASSRGGWESEKLFF. In DNA form, the CDR3 reads TGTGCCAGCAGCAGGGGAGGGTGGGAAAGTGAAAAACTGTTTTTT.

V is TRBV6-4 and J is TRBJ2-5; no firm D call. CDR1 and CDR2 from the germline V gene are MRHNA and SNTAGT. CDR3 length equals 12 residues. V was pared by 7 bases and J by 6 bases, with 12 bases between. The CDR3: CASIRSRKTQYF. The CDR3 DNA follows: TGTGCCAGCATTCGGAGCAGGAAGACCCAGTACTTC.

The chain has TRBV28 and TRBJ2-1; 8 bases agree with TRBD1. The junction had 11 bases not matched to a gene; V was cut back by 6 bases and J by 4 bases. Per the germline V gene, CDR1 is MDHEN and CDR2 is SYDVKM. This CDR3 is 16 amino acids long. The CDR3 here is CASREPGTGEYNEQFF. CDR3 DNA sequence: TGTGCCAGCAGGGAACCCGGGACAGGAGAGTACAATGAGCAGTTCTTC.

The chain couples TRBV5-1 to TRBJ2-4; D is undetermined. Deletions cut 1 base from V and 8 bases from J, with 22 bases between. The V gene's germline CDR1 is SGHRS and CDR2 YFSETQ. The CDR3 runs to 17 residues. The CDR3 loop is CASSLTQTGSAIHIQYF. Here the CDR3 DNA reads TGCGCCAGCAGCTTGACACAGACCGGCAGTGCAATACACATTCAGTACTTC.

To note about this clone: Distinct nucleotide sequences in the sample also encode this CDR3. The CDR3 sequence is CASSLDYEQYF. The CDR3 DNA reads as TGTGCCAGCAGCTTAGACTACGAGCAGTACTTC. The chain links TRBV7-8 to TRBJ2-7; D gene unclear. Germline V CDR1 and CDR2: SGHVS, FQNEAQ. CDR3 length: 11 residues. Trimming cost V 1 base and J 3 bases, with 1 base left between them. Together with reference TRBV7-8 and TRBJ2-7, the CDR3 gives the full variable domain: GAGVSQSPRYKVAKRGQDVALRCDPISGHVSLFWYQQALGQGPEFLTYFQNEAQLDKSGLPSDRFFAERPEGSVSTLKIQRTQQEDSAVYLCASSLDYEQYFGPGTRLTVT.

This clone has just one count. This chain connects TRBV4-1 to TRBJ2-7, with D maybe TRBD2 (5 bases). CDR1 is MGHRA and CDR2 is YSYEKL in the germline V gene. The CDR3 consists of 16 residues. Trimming shortened V by 3 bases and J by 0 bases, and 15 bases separated the two germline ends. In DNA form, the CDR3 reads TGCGCCAGCAGCCAGACCAAATCCGGGAACTCCTACGAGCAGTACTTC. Translated, it gives CASSQTKSGNSYEQYF.

The chain employs TRBV27 and TRBJ1-5, with a weak D call TRBD1 (5 bases). V lost 3 bases to trimming and J lost 7 bases, with 10 bases between them. CDR1 and CDR2 from the germline V gene are MNHEY and SMNVEV (reference sequence). This CDR3 contains 13 residues. Here the CDR3 DNA reads TGTGCCAGCAGTTTCGGGGGGAACCAGCCCCAGCATTTT. Amino acids: CASSFGGNQPQHF.

V and J are TRBV4-1 and TRBJ1-5; no definite D call. Between the trimmed V and J ends, which lost 3 bases and 7 bases, there was a span of 25 bases. Germline V gives CDR1 MGHRA, CDR2 YSYEKL. This CDR3 region has 18 residues. The CDR3 coding sequence is TGCGCCAGCAGCCAGGACGATGCTTGGGAGGGAGTCAGGCAGCCCCAGCATTTT. Translation gives CASSQDDAWEGVRQPQHF.